This entry concerns a single T cell receptor (beta chain). In this sample, this clonotype turned up many times. Its antigen target is currently unknown. The sample holds no much larger clone one base away, and base qualities are not on file. Receptors were amplified or captured by 5' RACE. Reads for this sample came from an Illumina HiSeq 2500. A second PCR of about 7 to 12 cycles was run with a J-beta primer mix and a sample-barcoded 5' primer. Each TCR beta cDNA molecule received a unique molecular identifier from a template-switch 5' adaptor carrying 12 random nucleotides. At least 2.5 million CDR3-containing paired-end reads were obtained from each sample. All of the RNA was converted into first-strand cDNA using the Mint cDNA synthesis kit, with a TRBC-specific oligonucleotide serving as the primer. All cDNA was treated with uracil-DNA glycosylase and then went through a first 18-cycle PCR with the universal primers M1SS and BC2_uni_R. Turning to the authors' computational methods: For normalization, 1 million high-quality reads were randomly selected from each sample, with every read carrying a distinct molecular identifier. Reads with shared molecular identifiers were discarded instead of being binned into consensus sequences. MiTCR, with a Q25 quality threshold and the strictest error-elimination algorithm, was used for CDR3 identification, clonotype clustering and error correction. Lower-bound total TCR beta diversity was estimated with a nonparametric unseen species model using Euler transformation. TCRdb trimmed public reads at Q25 via fastp, called clones via MiXCR and kept in-frame beta chains. Duplicate CDR3 protein sequences are folded into a single record with the most common DNA and genes. The V and J calls were not made by the authors but by TCRdb's processing. Recorded for this sample are 650,000 to 700,000 distinct CDR3 sequences; about 32% of them occurred a single time. Jointly, the top ten make up 15% of the sample.

These data come from a study of blood T cells in healthy people across ages (dated by TCRdb to 2014 to 2015). Study-wide context: In model experiments, roughly one uniquely barcoded TCR beta cDNA molecule per two T cells was captured by template switching. To avoid experimental bias, donors of different ages were spread randomly across the sequencing lanes. Two additional independent replicas of 1 million unique cDNA reads from the same blood draw were analyzed for two donors (one aged 18 to 29 and one aged 80 or older). Donors were grouped into four age groups: young (average 16 years), middle-aged (about 40), aged (about 60) and long-lived (less than 85). To track age-related changes in TCR beta repertoire diversity, the study relied on deep sequencing normalized with unique cDNA molecular identifiers.

Systemically healthy Caucasian individuals from Russia, roughly 40 in total and aged roughly 6 to 100 years, were included as donors. Each donor gave 8.5 to 10 milliliters of peripheral blood, collected into EDTA-treated Vacutainer tubes. Ficoll-Paque density-gradient centrifugation was used to isolate PBMCs, with at least 6.5 million obtained per sample. Trizol reagent was used to extract total RNA from PBMCs, with at least 6 micrograms per sample. For every donor, flow cytometry on a PBMC aliquot measured the percentage of naive CD45RAhigh/CD27high T cells. V is pared back by 0 bases and J by 11 bases, with 16 bases lying between the germline termini. Reading from cysteine to phenylalanine, the CDR3 counts 14 amino acids. Only the CDR3 part of the read is kept: 42 bases, read in frame from the first base. Here is what the overall study found, with its caveats: Observed TCR beta diversity per million T cells fell roughly linearly with age, and a significant reduction was already apparent by age about 36. There was a strong correlation between observed TCR beta diversity and the percentage of naive T cells measured by flow cytometry. Estimates of total diversity based on one million sequenced T cells were considered lower bounds and underestimates. The long-lived group showed more naive CD4+ T cells, fewer expanded clones and increased TCR diversity than the aged group, suggesting age selection. Donor CMV infection status was unknown, potentially confounding age-related changes in expanded clonotypes. Since profiling was done on bulk unsorted PBMCs, naive and antigen-experienced compartments could not be conclusively compared.

This sequence was found in an elderly woman in good health. Donor details come from another sample of the same person, matched by shared clones. The chain was built from TRBV12-3 or TRBV12-4 and TRBJ1-1; possibly the D gene is TRBD1, per 5 matching bases. Sequenced material: blood. The nucleotide sequence is given as TGTGCCAGCAGTTTAGCGCTGGGGGATCGGGCGGCTTTCTTT. The translation is CASSLALGDRAAFF.